The rows below give T cell receptor beta chains drawn from one sample of a study of blood T cell repertoires in COVID-19. Profiled with immunoSEQ multiplex PCR; TCRdb holds only in-frame clones, not every one. The data show around 140,000 clones, with around 81% seen just once and around 8.8% held by the top ten. The sequencing input was peripheral blood. The receptors here all came from a human donor in a cohort sampled during active COVID-19. Both conserved end residues are part of each CDR3. D genes are given only for firm matches.

v_gene,j_gene,d_gene,CDR3aa
TRBV7-6,TRBJ2-7,.,CASSLGTGSTYEQYF
TRBV27,TRBJ1-5,.,CASSFTGRQPQHF
TRBV7-9,TRBJ1-1,.,CASSLAGANTEAFF
TRBV6-2/TRBV6-3,TRBJ2-3,TRBD1,CASSYSRQGADTQYF
TRBV6-2/TRBV6-3,TRBJ2-7,TRBD2,CASSLTGTRGEQYF
TRBV6-1,TRBJ2-7,TRBD1,CASSEAGTVFYEQYF
TRBV4-1,TRBJ1-2,.,CASSQDRALNYGYTF
TRBV11-2,TRBJ2-5,.,CASSLTEETQYF
TRBV6-2/TRBV6-3,TRBJ2-7,TRBD2,CASSYSSLAGSGEQYF
TRBV27,TRBJ1-2,TRBD1,CASSRGLLAGYTF
TRBV4-2,TRBJ2-1,TRBD2,CASSQGAAGSYNEQFF
TRBV28,TRBJ1-5,TRBD1,CASSHFPGQGADQPQHF
TRBV5-8,TRBJ2-7,TRBD2,CASSLMPQTSGRASGLEQYF
TRBV27,TRBJ2-5,TRBD2,CASSFIAGESRETQYF
TRBV27,TRBJ2-7,TRBD2,CASTFSGRPYEQYF
TRBV27,TRBJ2-5,TRBD1,CASSSYGTAKETQYF
TRBV4-1,TRBJ2-7,.,CASSPNRQGLYEQYF
TRBV24-1,TRBJ2-1,TRBD1,CATSDPRTGRNEQFF
TRBV7-9,TRBJ2-7,.,CASSLGPPVLYEQYF
TRBV7-2,TRBJ2-7,.,CASSSTDSSYEQYF
TRBV5-1,TRBJ2-5,TRBD2,CASSPNPGLFAGAWETQYF
TRBV4-3,TRBJ2-7,.,CASSQVRDDEQYF
TRBV18,TRBJ2-4,TRBD1,CASSDRGAKNIQYF
TRBV7-2,TRBJ1-5,.,CASSLEGRRRSNQPQHF
TRBV7-2,TRBJ2-5,.,CASSLVSRNQETQYF
TRBV7-2,TRBJ2-7,TRBD1,CASSPTGTDTYEQYF
TRBV29-1,TRBJ2-1,TRBD2,CSVTGTSGREQFF
TRBV3-1/TRBV3-2,TRBJ1-4,.,CASSQGRQANEKLFF
TRBV4-1,TRBJ2-1,.,CASSQGLLPEQFF
TRBV6-5,TRBJ2-7,TRBD2,CATGRASGSYEQYF
TRBV6-2/TRBV6-3,TRBJ2-3,.,CASSYWTWGDADTQYF
TRBV6-2/TRBV6-3,TRBJ2-7,TRBD2,CASSSRLALSYEQYF
TRBV13,TRBJ2-5,TRBD2,CASTFSTSGRTTRETQYF
TRBV28,TRBJ2-3,.,CASSLQDRSTDTQYF
TRBV6-5,TRBJ2-1,TRBD2,CASTEGLALFF
TRBV28,TRBJ1-1,TRBD1,CASSFGQGAEAFF
TRBV29-1,TRBJ2-7,TRBD1,CSVEQVGQGIGQYF
TRBV12-3/TRBV12-4,TRBJ1-2,TRBD1,CASSVTGKGGYTF
TRBV6-6,TRBJ2-1,.,CASSYSAFGSSQFF
TRBV6-4,TRBJ2-3,.,CASSSTGEGTDTQYF
TRBV6-5,TRBJ2-7,TRBD2,CASSTLAGASYEQYF
TRBV12-3/TRBV12-4,TRBJ2-1,TRBD2,CASSWSSGRVKFF
TRBV10-1,TRBJ2-7,.,CASSDNHLQGWCEQYF
TRBV7-2,TRBJ1-4,TRBD1,CASSPQDRGGEKLFF
TRBV28,TRBJ2-5,.,CASSTRQSKETQYF
TRBV28,TRBJ2-7,TRBD1,CASELRPGQGAYEQYF
TRBV15,TRBJ2-7,TRBD1,CATSKRQGIYEQYF
TRBV3-1/TRBV3-2,TRBJ2-1,.,CASSQPGESATRNEQFF
TRBV11-2,TRBJ1-4,TRBD1,CASSEWTGTGPKTKKLFF
TRBV19,TRBJ1-2,.,CASIGAGDTLGYTF
TRBV20-1,TRBJ2-7,TRBD1,CSASPPLTGGSYEQYF
TRBV18,TRBJ1-1,TRBD1,CASSQGQGANTEAFF
TRBV18,TRBJ2-7,.,CASSPFQDSYEQYF
TRBV1,TRBJ2-1,.,CTSRCSGPPGNEQFF
TRBV18,TRBJ2-7,.,CASSPTEGSLGNEQYF
TRBV11-2,TRBJ2-7,TRBD1,CASSWDRGEQYF
TRBV10-3,TRBJ1-2,TRBD1,CAISELTGKDGYTF
TRBV28,TRBJ2-7,.,CASSFQYYEQYF